The clone carrying this T cell receptor (beta chain) was seen a handful of times. The antigen is undetermined. Findings and caveats of the study: Tumor memory CD4+ T cell TCR gene usage clustered with blood and lymph node memory CD4+ cells and lymph node naive CD4+ cells.

A single record per CDR3 protein comes from TCRdb applying MiXCR to the 5' RACE reads. The table lists roughly 50,000 distinct CDR3 sequences, under 20% of them singletons. The CDR3 is 14 amino acids. From germline, CDR1 is SEHNR and CDR2 FQNEAQ (reference sequence). Unmatched junction bases numbered 7, after V lost 5 bases and J lost 4 bases. The sample taken for sequencing was naive CD4+ T cells sorted from blood. Subset reported: naive CD4+ T cells, CD4+CD45RA+CD25-. The rearrangement joins TRBV7-9 to TRBJ1-2, with TRBD1 matching over 7 bases. The source of this sequence is a female donor with breast cancer. As DNA, the CDR3 is TGTGCCAGCAGCCGGACAGGTGAAAGCTATGGCTACACCTTC. Protein product: CASSRTGESYGYTF. Based on the CDR3 plus reference TRBV7-9 and TRBJ1-2, the full variable domain is DTGVSQNPRHKITKRGQNVTFRCDPISEHNRLYWYRQTLGQGPEFLTYFQNEAQLEKSRLLSDRFSAERPKGSFSTLEIQRTEQGDSAMYLCASSRTGESYGYTFGSGTRLTVV.